The rows below give T cell receptor beta chains drawn from one sample of a study of blood T cell repertoires in COVID-19. Some clones are missing from TCRdb's copy, which holds only in-frame ones; the method was immunoSEQ multiplex PCR. This sample has about 85,000 clones, with around 80% found just once. Sequenced sample: peripheral blood. Receptors were obtained from a woman older than 75 with acute or convalescent COVID-19. The conserved cysteine and the conserved F or W are not part of the CDR3 here. Fields, in order: CDR3 protein, V gene, D gene, J gene. D genes are given only for firm matches.

CDR3aa: ASSDPGLLTGELF; v_gene: TRBV25-1; d_gene: -; j_gene: TRBJ2-2
CDR3aa: SASRLAGVETQY; v_gene: TRBV20-1; d_gene: TRBD2; j_gene: TRBJ2-5
CDR3aa: ASSSRTENTEAF; v_gene: TRBV10-1; d_gene: -; j_gene: TRBJ1-1
CDR3aa: ASRTIDRGLNLYGYT; v_gene: TRBV19; d_gene: TRBD1; j_gene: TRBJ1-2
CDR3aa: ASMEAGNGYT; v_gene: TRBV12-3/TRBV12-4; d_gene: -; j_gene: TRBJ1-2
CDR3aa: ASRFSNYEQY; v_gene: TRBV28; d_gene: -; j_gene: TRBJ2-7
CDR3aa: ASEPQGTRELF; v_gene: TRBV19; d_gene: -; j_gene: TRBJ2-2
CDR3aa: ASSPGGGISSPLH; v_gene: TRBV5-6; d_gene: -; j_gene: TRBJ1-6
CDR3aa: ASSAGGQKDTEAF; v_gene: TRBV7-8; d_gene: -; j_gene: TRBJ1-1
CDR3aa: ASSLATGANYEQY; v_gene: TRBV5-1; d_gene: TRBD1; j_gene: TRBJ2-7
CDR3aa: ASSPDRSSYEQY; v_gene: TRBV2; d_gene: -; j_gene: TRBJ2-7
CDR3aa: ASSENPGGETQY; v_gene: TRBV6-1; d_gene: -; j_gene: TRBJ2-5
CDR3aa: ASSLVGSGADTQY; v_gene: TRBV5-1; d_gene: -; j_gene: TRBJ2-3